What follows are 23 T cell receptor beta chains derived from one specimen sequenced in a study of blood T cell repertoires in COVID-19. The data were produced by immunoSEQ multiplex PCR, yet TCRdb's version contains in-frame clones alone and is incomplete. Of about 150,000 clones in the sample, just over 85% were seen once. Sequenced sample: peripheral blood. Receptor source: a man between 65 and 85 years old with acute or convalescent COVID-19.

J is TRBJ2-7 and V is TRBV29-1; D might be TRBD2 (7 bases). Germline CDR1 is SQVTM and CDR2 is ANQGSEA. Trimming left V 0 bases short and J 5 bases short, with 14 bases between. The CDR3 sequence is 14 residues long. The CDR3 protein is CSVEDWGRGHEQYF. The CDR3, as DNA: TGCAGCGTTGAAGATTGGGGGCGGGGGCACGAGCAGTACTTC.

The genes are TRBV27 and TRBJ1-1; D might be TRBD1 (6 bases). The length of the CDR3 is 14 residues. V gave up 2 bases and J gave up 4 bases, with 11 bases separating them. Germline V gene data show CDR1 as MNHEY and CDR2 as SMNVEV (reference sequence). CDR3 loop: CASSLLGGGTEAFF. Written as DNA, the CDR3 is TGTGCCAGCAGTTTACTAGGGGGGGGCACTGAAGCTTTCTTT.

This clone has just one count. The chain links TRBV13 to TRBJ2-2; no firm D call. This CDR3 contains 13 residues. V lost 0 bases and J lost 8, with 7 bases in between. Per germline, CDR1 PRHDT and CDR2 FYEKMQ (reference sequence). The CDR3 loop is CASSLGRLGELFF. The CDR3 DNA is TGTGCCAGCAGCTTAGGGAGGTTAGGGGAGCTGTTTTTT.

The chain carries TRBV19 and TRBJ1-2; D is uncertain. In germline, CDR1 is LNHDA, CDR2 SQIVND (reference sequence). Trimming shortened V by 3 bases and J by 8 bases, and 16 bases separated the two germline ends. The CDR3 covers 14 residues. CDR3 DNA: TGTGCCAGTAGTATGGCGGCCCGATCGGGAGGCTACACCTTC. It codes for CASSMAARSGGYTF.

J is TRBJ2-2 and V is TRBV24-1; 12 positions match TRBD2. The V and J ends lost 7 bases and 3 bases, in that order; junction bases with no gene match: 8. The CDR3 is made up of 17 amino acids. Germline V gives CDR1 KGHDR, CDR2 SFDVKD. This CDR3 reads CATRSSGRAVDTGELFF. The CDR3 DNA reads TGTGCCACCAGGTCTAGCGGGAGGGCCGTCGACACCGGGGAGCTGTTTTTT.

The CDR3, as DNA: TGTGCCACCAGCAGAGATCAAGCAAGTGAAAAACTGTTTTTT. Its translation is CATSRDQASEKLFF. This sequence joins TRBV15 and TRBJ1-4, with unresolved D. CDR1 is LNHNV, CDR2 YYDKDF, per germline (reference sequence). The CDR3 extends over 14 amino acids. Deletions cut 0 bases from V and 7 bases from J, with 9 bases between.

The genes are TRBV20-1 and TRBJ2-1; 10 bases match TRBD2. The CDR3 is made up of 14 amino acids. Trimming cost V 3 bases and J 8 bases; bases outside gene matches: 7. CDR1 is DFQATT, CDR2 SNEGSKA, per germline (reference sequence). The CDR3 DNA reads TGCAGTGCTAGTTCTAGCGGGAGTGTCGATGAGCAGTTCTTC. Amino acid sequence: CSASSSGSVDEQFF.

V and J are TRBV7-9 and TRBJ1-1; 9 bases match TRBD1. Per germline, CDR1 SEHNR and CDR2 FQNEAQ (reference sequence). CDR3 length equals 13 residues. J lost 4 bases, V lost 6 bases, and 3 bases had no gene match. The CDR3 here is CASRLTGGTEAFF. Written as DNA, the CDR3 is TGTGCCAGCAGGTTGACAGGGGGCACTGAAGCTTTCTTT.

The V call is TRBV6-2 or TRBV6-3, the J call TRBJ2-7; D remains ambiguous. Deletions cut 5 bases from V and 5 bases from J, with 10 bases between. The CDR3 has 12 amino acids. Germline lookup yields CDR1 MNHEY and CDR2 SVGEGT. The CDR3 nucleotides read TGTGCCAGCAGTCCCCCTTCCCACGAGCAGTACTTC. This encodes CASSPPSHEQYF.

The rearrangement uses TRBV5-1 and TRBJ2-5, with TRBD2 matching 11 bases. Trimming took 4 bases from V and 5 from J; bases not matched to a gene: 10. This CDR3 is built from 16 residues. Germline V gives CDR1 SGHRS, CDR2 YFSETQ. In DNA form, the CDR3 reads TGCGCCAGCAGCAAGACTAGCGGGATGACGGGGGAGACCCAGTACTTC. Protein: CASSKTSGMTGETQYF.

V gene TRBV6-4 combines with J gene TRBJ2-3; D might be TRBD2 (6 bases). V was cut by 7 bases and J by 1 base, with 9 bases left in between. The CDR3 spans 13 residues. The germline gives CDR1 MRHNA, CDR2 SNTAGT. The CDR3 sequence is CASKASGTDTQYF. The CDR3 nucleotides are TGTGCCAGCAAAGCTAGCGGCACAGATACGCAGTATTTT.

This sequence joins TRBV25-1 and TRBJ2-3; D may be TRBD1 (5 bases). This CDR3 spans 16 amino acids. Deletions cut 1 base from V and 4 bases from J, with 15 bases between. CDR1 and CDR2 (germline): MGHDK, SYGVNS. The chain's CDR3 is CASSESVQDIADTQYF. The DNA for the CDR3 is TGTGCCAGCAGTGAATCGGTACAGGACATAGCAGATACGCAGTATTTT.

This clone was picked up one time. The chain is built from TRBV15 and TRBJ1-4; D is uncertain. The CDR3 contains 14 residues. Trimming took off 9 bases at V and 8 bases at J, with 19 bases between the two ends. The germline CDR1 and CDR2 sequences are LNHNV and YYDKDF (reference sequence). For the CDR3, the DNA is TGTGCCACGAGAAGGAGGACCCAAGGGGAAAAACTGTTTTTT. Translating gives CATRRRTQGEKLFF. Drawing the rest from reference TRBV15 and TRBJ1-4, the complete variable domain is DAMVIQNPRYQVTQFGKPVTLSCSQTLNHNVMYWYQQKSSQAPKLLFHYYDKDFNNEADTPDNFQSRRPNTSFCFLDIRSPGLGDTAMYLCATRRRTQGEKLFFGSGTQLSVL.

This clone has ten or more counts. Other DNA variants within this sample encode the same CDR3. The chain carries TRBV9 and TRBJ1-3; maybe TRBD1 (5 bases). Trimming removed 0 bases from V and 1 base from J, with 8 bases in between. This CDR3 contains 15 residues. Germline V CDR1 and CDR2: SGDLS, YYNGEE. CDR3 DNA: TGTGCCAGCAGCGTAGCGAAGGGGTCTGGAAACACCATATATTTT. This codes for CASSVAKGSGNTIYF.

The chain employs TRBV29-1 and TRBJ2-6; D remains ambiguous. Germline CDR1 is SQVTM and CDR2 is ANQGSEA. This CDR3 contains 15 residues. The germline V and J ends were trimmed by 4 bases and 1 base, with 11 bases remaining between them. The CDR3, as DNA: TGCAGCGTTGGACGCGGATCATCTGGGGCCAACGTCCTGACTTTC. It is translated as CSVGRGSSGANVLTF.

This clone appeared once. For the CDR3, the DNA is TGTGCCTCCCGGACTAGCGGGAGGCTCAATGAGCAGTTCTTC. This gives the protein CASRTSGRLNEQFF. The V call is TRBV2, the J call TRBJ2-1, with TRBD2 matching over 14 bases. CDR1 is SNHLY, CDR2 FYNNEI, per germline. V lost 11 bases to trimming and J lost 6 bases; unmatched junction nucleotides: 6. The CDR3 spans 14 residues.

This clone was counted a few times. The chain is built from TRBV5-4 and TRBJ2-3; the match to TRBD2 covers 8 bases. Germline trimming cut 4 bases from V and 3 bases from J; bases unmatched to any gene: 10. From germline, CDR1 is SGHNT and CDR2 YYREEE (reference sequence). There are 16 residues in the CDR3. CDR3 DNA: TGTGCCAGCAGCCCCGGGACTAGGGGGGGGACAGATACGCAGTATTTT. Its translation is CASSPGTRGGTDTQYF.

This clone is a singleton in its sample. The V gene is TRBV24-1, the J gene TRBJ2-2, with TRBD2 matching 10 bases. The CDR3 loop spans 15 amino acids. V lost 5 bases to trimming and J lost 3 bases; unmatched junction nucleotides: 2. CDR1 KGHDR and CDR2 SFDVKD come from the germline V gene. In nucleotides, the CDR3 is TGTGCCACCAGTGCTAGCGGGAGATACACCGGGGAGCTGTTTTTT. It codes for CATSASGRYTGELFF.

The chain employs TRBV30 and TRBJ2-3, with 9 positions matching TRBD1. Looked up from germline, CDR1 is GTSNPN and CDR2 is SVGIG (reference sequence). CDR3 length equals 13 residues. The ends lost 5 bases at V and 3 bases at J; junction bases unmatched: 3. CDR3 region: CAWGQGRTDTQYF. The CDR3 DNA follows: TGTGCCTGGGGACAGGGGCGGACAGATACGCAGTATTTT.

This chain connects TRBV27 to TRBJ2-2, with TRBD2 matching over 8 bases. This CDR3 is 16 amino acids long. The V and J ends lost 2 bases and 5 bases, in that order; junction bases with no gene match: 7. Per germline, CDR1 MNHEY and CDR2 SMNVEV (reference sequence). The CDR3 nucleotides are TGTGCCAGCAGTTTAATTGGAACTAGCGGTACCGGGGAGCTGTTTTTT. Translation: CASSLIGTSGTGELFF.

CDR3 coding DNA: TGTGCCAGCAGCTTAGTCCTCGGGGAGCAGTACTTC. Protein: CASSLVLGEQYF. The genes are TRBV7-9 and TRBJ2-7, with D hard to call. Looked up from germline, CDR1 is SEHNR and CDR2 is FQNEAQ (reference sequence). The V end lost 1 base, the J end lost 7 bases, and 8 bases lay between the germline ends. This CDR3 has 12 amino acids.

V and J are TRBV7-2 and TRBJ2-7, with no clear D. V lost 5 bases, J lost 5 bases, and 13 bases lay in between. Germline CDR1 SGHTA, CDR2 FQGNSA. The CDR3 is 13 residues long. The CDR3 bases are TGTGCCAGCAGCGTCGATGGGCCCGACGAGCAGTACTTC. Amino acid sequence: CASSVDGPDEQYF.

The rearrangement links TRBV28 to TRBJ2-7, with 7 bases identical to TRBD2. Germline loops: CDR1 MDHEN, CDR2 SYDVKM. The CDR3 consists of 13 residues. V shed 4 bases and J 10 bases; nucleotides not matched to a gene: 10. In DNA form, the CDR3 reads TGTGCCAGCAGTTCCCCCACTAGCGAGAGCCAGTACTTC. Its protein is CASSSPTSESQYF.